These T cell receptor beta chains were read from a single sample in a study of CD8 T cells in Susac syndrome. TCRdb recomputed calls from the immunoSEQ multiplex PCR reads with MiXCR, one row per CDR3 protein. The sample shows fewer than 60,000 distinct CDR3 sequences, more than 85% of them seen only once. The sequenced sample consisted of CD8+ T cells from PBMCs. The source is a human donor with Susac syndrome. Each CDR3 is given with its conserved first and last residue. The D gene is left open where the match is weak. Where a row states a size, it is once, few, many or the class of an expanded clone; other rows omit it.

cdr3_nt cdr3_aa j_call d_call v_call clone_size
TGCGCCAGCAGCCAAGGACTAGCGGGGAGAGATACGCAGTATTTT CASSQGLAGRDTQYF TRBJ2-3 TRBD2 TRBV4-3 -
TGTGCCAGCAAGGTCGACAGGGGGCCGACTGAAGCTTTCTTT CASKVDRGPTEAFF TRBJ1-1 TRBD1 TRBV6-5 -
TGTGCCAGCAATTACCAGGGGCCTAGCACAGATACGCAGTATTTT CASNYQGPSTDTQYF TRBJ2-3 - TRBV28 -
TGCAGTGCTACTAAATCCGGGACTAGCGGCCAAGAGACCCAGTACTTC CSATKSGTSGQETQYF TRBJ2-5 TRBD2 TRBV20-1 -
TGTGCCATCAGTGAGGGGGGTGGCCAGCCCCAGCATTTT CAISEGGGQPQHF TRBJ1-5 - TRBV10-3 -
TGCAGCGTTGACGGGACTCAGGCTAACAGCCCGGAGACCCAGTACTTC CSVDGTQANSPETQYF TRBJ2-5 - TRBV29-1 once
TGTGCCAGCAGCGGGGGGAACACAGATACGCAGTATTTT CASSGGNTDTQYF TRBJ2-3 - TRBV13 -
TGTGCCAGTAGCCCCGCCGAGACAAGTTATAGCAATCAGCCCCAGCATTTT CASSPAETSYSNQPQHF TRBJ1-5 - TRBV19 -
TGTGCCAGCAGCTCCTCGAGAGGACAGGGAGGGTACGAGCAGTACTTC CASSSSRGQGGYEQYF TRBJ2-7 - TRBV7-9 -
TGTGCCAGCAGTTTCGGCTATGGCCACACCTTC CASSFGYGHTF TRBJ1-2 - TRBV12-3/TRBV12-4 once
TGTGCCAGCAGCCTCCAATCGGCTAGCGGGGTGGAAGGGGAGCTGTTTTTT CASSLQSASGVEGELFF TRBJ2-2 TRBD2 TRBV7-3 -
TGTGCCAGCAGCTTAGTGCGGTCGTACGGTGGAGAGACCCAGTACTTC CASSLVRSYGGETQYF TRBJ2-5 - TRBV13 -
TGTGCCACCCAGGGGGGCAACCAGCCCCAGCATTTT CATQGGNQPQHF TRBJ1-5 TRBD1 TRBV15 -
TGTGCCAGCAGTTACGTGCGGGGATCCCAAGAGACCCAGTACTTC CASSYVRGSQETQYF TRBJ2-5 - TRBV6-2/TRBV6-3 -
TGTGCCAGCAGCCACGGGACTAGCGGGGTATACCAAGAGACCCAGTACTTC CASSHGTSGVYQETQYF TRBJ2-5 TRBD2 TRBV9 -
TGCGCCAGCAGCCAAGAACGGGCCAGGGAAGAGACCCAGTACTTC CASSQERAREETQYF TRBJ2-5 - TRBV4-1 once